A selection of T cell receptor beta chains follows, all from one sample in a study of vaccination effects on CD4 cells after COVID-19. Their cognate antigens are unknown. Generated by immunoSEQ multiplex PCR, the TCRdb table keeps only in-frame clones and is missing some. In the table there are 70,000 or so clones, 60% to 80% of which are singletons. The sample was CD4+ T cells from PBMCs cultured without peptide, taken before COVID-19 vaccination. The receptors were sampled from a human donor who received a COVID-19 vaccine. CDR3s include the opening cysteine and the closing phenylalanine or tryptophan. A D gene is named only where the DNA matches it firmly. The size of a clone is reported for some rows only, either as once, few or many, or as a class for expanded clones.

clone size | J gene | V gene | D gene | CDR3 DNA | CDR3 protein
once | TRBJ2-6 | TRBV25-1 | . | TGTGCCAGCAGTGAAAGGGCTGGGGCCAACGTCCTGACTTTC | CASSERAGANVLTF
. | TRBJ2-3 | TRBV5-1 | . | TGCGCCAGCAGCCAGGCCCCCGGGACCCAAGGCACAGATACGCAGTATTTT | CASSQAPGTQGTDTQYF
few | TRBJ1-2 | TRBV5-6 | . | TGTGCCAGCAGCCCAAGTGGACAGCCCTATGGCTACACCTTC | CASSPSGQPYGYTF
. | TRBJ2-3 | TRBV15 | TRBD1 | TGTGCCACCAGCAGCTTTCGGCAGGGGGGCACAGATACGCAGTATTTT | CATSSFRQGGTDTQYF
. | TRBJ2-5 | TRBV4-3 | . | TGCGCCAGCAGCCAATCACTAGATCAAGAGACCCAGTACTTC | CASSQSLDQETQYF
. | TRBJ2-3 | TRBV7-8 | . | TGTGCCAGCAGCCGAGAGCAGCACGGGGCAGATACGCAGTATTTT | CASSREQHGADTQYF
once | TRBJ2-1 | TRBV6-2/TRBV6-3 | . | TGTGCCAGCAGTCGTTTGAATGGTGAGCAGTTCTTC | CASSRLNGEQFF
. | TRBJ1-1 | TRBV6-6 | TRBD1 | TGTGCCAGCAGCGTAACAGGGGTGAACACTGAAGCTTTCTTT | CASSVTGVNTEAFF
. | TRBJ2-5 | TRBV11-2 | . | TGTGCCAGCAGCCCCGCCCTGCGGGGGCCCCAAGAGACCCAGTACTTC | CASSPALRGPQETQYF
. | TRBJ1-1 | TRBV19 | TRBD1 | TGTGCCAGTAGTCCCGACAGGGTAGAAGTCACTGAAGCTTTCTTT | CASSPDRVEVTEAFF
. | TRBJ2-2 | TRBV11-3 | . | TGTGCCAGCAGCTTAGAAAGTCTCACCGGGGAGCTGTTTTTT | CASSLESLTGELFF
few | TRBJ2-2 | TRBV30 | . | TGTGCCTGGAACCATCAGCTCAACACCGGGGAGCTGTTTTTT | CAWNHQLNTGELFF
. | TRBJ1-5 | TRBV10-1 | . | TGCGCCAGCAGTGAGTCATTTCCGGACTCTCCAGGCAATCAGCCCCAGCATTTT | CASSESFPDSPGNQPQHF
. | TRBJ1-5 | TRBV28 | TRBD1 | TGTGCCAGCAGGACAGGGGGCGAAGGCAATCAGCCCCAGCATTTT | CASRTGGEGNQPQHF
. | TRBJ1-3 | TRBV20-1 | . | TGCAGTGCTCAACACGGAAACACCATATATTTT | CSAQHGNTIYF
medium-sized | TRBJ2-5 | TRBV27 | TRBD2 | TGTGCCAGCAGTCCCGGGACTACTTCTGTGGAGACCCAGTACTTC | CASSPGTTSVETQYF
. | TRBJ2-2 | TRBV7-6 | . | TGTGCCAGCAGCTTACTAAACTTTGACACCGGGGAGCTGTTTTTT | CASSLLNFDTGELFF
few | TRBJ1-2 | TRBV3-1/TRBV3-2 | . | TGTGCCAGCAGCCAGGGAGGGCTTCACTATGGCTACACCTTC | CASSQGGLHYGYTF
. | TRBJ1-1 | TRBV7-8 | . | TGTGCCAGCAGCCGTGGGGGGGACACTGAAGCTTTCTTT | CASSRGGDTEAFF
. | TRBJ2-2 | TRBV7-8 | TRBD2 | TGTGCCAGCAGCTACCCAGCCGTGGGTAGCGGGGGATCGAACACCGGGGAGCTGTTTTTT | CASSYPAVGSGGSNTGELFF
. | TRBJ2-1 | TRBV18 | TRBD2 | TGTGCCAGCTCACCGCAGAGCGGGGGGGACGGGTTCTTC | CASSPQSGGDGFF
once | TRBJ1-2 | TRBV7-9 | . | TGTGCCAGCAGTCACCCCAGCCTGACAGGAGCTAACTATGGCTACACCTTC | CASSHPSLTGANYGYTF
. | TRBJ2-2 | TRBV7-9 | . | TGTGCCAGCAGCTTGGTTCTACGATTCGCGAACACCGGGGAGCTGTTTTTT | CASSLVLRFANTGELFF
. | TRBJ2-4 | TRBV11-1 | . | TGTGCCAGCAGTTTACTAAACCCCTTCCAAGGCATTCAGTACTTC | CASSLLNPFQGIQYF
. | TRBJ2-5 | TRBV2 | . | TGTGCCAGCAGTGAGATGGGGGAGACCCAGTACTTC | CASSEMGETQYF
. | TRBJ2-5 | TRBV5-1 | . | TGCGCCAGCAGAGACGGACGAGCGGAAGAGACCCAGTACTTC | CASRDGRAEETQYF
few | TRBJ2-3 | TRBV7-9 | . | TGTGCCAGCAGCCCAAAGCGAGGGGGAGGGAGCACAGATACGCAGTATTTT | CASSPKRGGGSTDTQYF
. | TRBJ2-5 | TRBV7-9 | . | TGTGCCAGCAGCCCCCCGGGCCGAGAGACCCAGTACTTC | CASSPPGRETQYF
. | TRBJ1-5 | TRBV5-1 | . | TGCGCCAGCAGACTGGACACGGGATACAATCAGCCCCAGCATTTT | CASRLDTGYNQPQHF
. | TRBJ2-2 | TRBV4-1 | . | TGCGCCAGCAGCCAAGGAGACGGAAGAGCGAACACCGGGGAGCTGTTTTTT | CASSQGDGRANTGELFF
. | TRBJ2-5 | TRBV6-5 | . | TGTGCCACCCAGAAACAGGGTGAGGTGACCCAGTACTTC | CATQKQGEVTQYF
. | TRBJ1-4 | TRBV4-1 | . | TGCGCCAGCAGCCGAACATCGGTCAGGGAGAGTGAAAAACTGTTTTTT | CASSRTSVRESEKLFF
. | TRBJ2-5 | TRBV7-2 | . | TGTGCCAGCAGCTTAGCAAAGTCCAACGGCGAGACCCAGTACTTC | CASSLAKSNGETQYF
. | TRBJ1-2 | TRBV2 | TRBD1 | TGTGCCAGCAGTCTCCAGACAGGGGGTAACTATGGCTACACCTTC | CASSLQTGGNYGYTF
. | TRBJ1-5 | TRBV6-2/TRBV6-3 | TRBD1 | TGTGCCAGCAGTATCGGAGGGGGCCGCAATCAGCCCCAGCATTTT | CASSIGGGRNQPQHF
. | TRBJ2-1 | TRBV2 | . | TGTGCCAGCAGTGAAGTAGCCGTCTACAATGAGCAGTTCTTC | CASSEVAVYNEQFF
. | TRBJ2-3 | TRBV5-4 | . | TGTGCCAGCAGCATCCTACAGACAGATACGCAGTATTTT | CASSILQTDTQYF
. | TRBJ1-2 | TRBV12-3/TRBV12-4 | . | TGTGCCAGCAGTAGGGTGGCCGATGGCTACACCTTC | CASSRVADGYTF
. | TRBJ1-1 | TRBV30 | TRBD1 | TGTGCCTGGAGCCAGGGACAGGTCAACACTGAAGCTTTCTTT | CAWSQGQVNTEAFF
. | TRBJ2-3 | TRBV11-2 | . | TGTGCCAGCAGCTCCCTCCGGGGGGTGGGGGCGTATACGCAGTATTTT | CASSSLRGVGAYTQYF
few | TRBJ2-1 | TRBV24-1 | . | TGTGCCACCGGGCGGGACCCCTACAATGAGCAGTTCTTC | CATGRDPYNEQFF
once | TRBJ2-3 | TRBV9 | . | TGTGCCAGCAGCGTAATACAGAGCACAGATACGCAGTATTTT | CASSVIQSTDTQYF
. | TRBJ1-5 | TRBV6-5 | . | TGTGCCAGTTACGAGGCATTAAGGGTGAATCAGCCCCAGCATTTT | CASYEALRVNQPQHF
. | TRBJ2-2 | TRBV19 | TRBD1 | TGTGCCAGTAGTACCCAAGGGGGCGTCCCCGGGGAGCTGTTTTTT | CASSTQGGVPGELFF
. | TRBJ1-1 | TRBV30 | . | TGTGCCTGGAGTGTTGGACAGTATGAAGCTTTCTTT | CAWSVGQYEAFF
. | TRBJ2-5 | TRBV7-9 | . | TGTGCCAGCAGCTCTTTAGGGACTGCACAAGAGACCCAGTACTTC | CASSSLGTAQETQYF
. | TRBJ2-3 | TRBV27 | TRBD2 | TGTGCCAGCAGCCTACTAGCGATCAACTCAGATACGCAGTATTTT | CASSLLAINSDTQYF
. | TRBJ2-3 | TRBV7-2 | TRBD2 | TGTGCCAGCGCGAGCGGGGGGGGAGCAGATACGCAGTATTTT | CASASGGGADTQYF